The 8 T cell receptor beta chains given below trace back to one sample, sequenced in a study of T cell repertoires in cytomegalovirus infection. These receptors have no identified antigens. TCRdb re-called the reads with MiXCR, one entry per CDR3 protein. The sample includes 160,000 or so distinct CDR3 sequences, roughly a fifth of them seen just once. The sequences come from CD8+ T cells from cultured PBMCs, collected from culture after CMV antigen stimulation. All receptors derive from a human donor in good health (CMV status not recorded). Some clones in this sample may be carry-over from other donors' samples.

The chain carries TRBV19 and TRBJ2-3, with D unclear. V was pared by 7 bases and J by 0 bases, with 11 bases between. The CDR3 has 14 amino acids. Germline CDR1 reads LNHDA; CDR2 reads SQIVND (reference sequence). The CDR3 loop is CASIDTASTDTQYF. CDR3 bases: TGTGCCAGTATCGATACAGCTAGCACAGATACGCAGTATTTT.

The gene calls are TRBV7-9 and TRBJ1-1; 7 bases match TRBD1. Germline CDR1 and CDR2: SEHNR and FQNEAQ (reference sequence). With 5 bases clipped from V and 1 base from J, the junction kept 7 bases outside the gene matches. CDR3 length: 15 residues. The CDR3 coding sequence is TGTGCCAGCAGCCCGACGGACAGGCGGAACACTGAAGCTTTCTTT. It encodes CASSPTDRRNTEAFF.

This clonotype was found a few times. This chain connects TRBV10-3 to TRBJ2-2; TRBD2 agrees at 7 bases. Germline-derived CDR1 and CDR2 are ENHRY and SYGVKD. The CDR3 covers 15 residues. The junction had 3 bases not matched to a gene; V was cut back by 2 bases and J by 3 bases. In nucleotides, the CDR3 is TGTGCCATCAGTGAGAGCGGGATTGACACCGGGGAGCTGTTTTTT. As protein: CAISESGIDTGELFF.

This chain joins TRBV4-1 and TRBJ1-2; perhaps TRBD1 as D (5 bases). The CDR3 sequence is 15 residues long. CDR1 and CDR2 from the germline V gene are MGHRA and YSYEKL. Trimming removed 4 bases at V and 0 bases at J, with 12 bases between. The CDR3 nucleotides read TGCGCCAGCAGCCCTCCGGGGACCACTAACTATGGCTACACCTTC. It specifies CASSPPGTTNYGYTF.

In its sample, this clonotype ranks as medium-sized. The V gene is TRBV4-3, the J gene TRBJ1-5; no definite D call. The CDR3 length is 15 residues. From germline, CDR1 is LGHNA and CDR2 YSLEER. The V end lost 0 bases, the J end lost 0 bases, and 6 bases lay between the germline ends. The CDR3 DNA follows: TGCGCCAGCAGCCAAGATAGGAATAGCAATCAGCCCCAGCATTTT. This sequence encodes CASSQDRNSNQPQHF.

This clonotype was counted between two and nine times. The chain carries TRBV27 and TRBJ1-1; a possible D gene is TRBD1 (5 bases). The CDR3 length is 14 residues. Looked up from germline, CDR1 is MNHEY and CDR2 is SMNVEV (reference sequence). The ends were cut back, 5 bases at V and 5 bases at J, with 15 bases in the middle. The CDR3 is CASSSQWGGTEAFF. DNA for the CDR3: TGTGCCAGCAGTAGTCAGTGGGGGGGGACTGAAGCTTTCTTT.

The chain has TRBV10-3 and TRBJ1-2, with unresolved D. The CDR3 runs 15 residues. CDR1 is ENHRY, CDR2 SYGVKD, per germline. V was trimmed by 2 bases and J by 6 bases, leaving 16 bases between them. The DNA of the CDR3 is TGTGCCATCAGTGAGAACGGGCTGATCCGGCATGGCTACACCTTC. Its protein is CAISENGLIRHGYTF.

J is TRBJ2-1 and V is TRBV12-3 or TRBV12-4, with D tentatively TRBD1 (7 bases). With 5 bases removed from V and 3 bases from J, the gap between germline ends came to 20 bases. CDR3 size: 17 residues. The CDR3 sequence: CASSPGGTVFIYNEQFF. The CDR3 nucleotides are TGTGCCAGCAGTCCAGGCGGGACAGTTTTTATCTACAATGAGCAGTTCTTC.